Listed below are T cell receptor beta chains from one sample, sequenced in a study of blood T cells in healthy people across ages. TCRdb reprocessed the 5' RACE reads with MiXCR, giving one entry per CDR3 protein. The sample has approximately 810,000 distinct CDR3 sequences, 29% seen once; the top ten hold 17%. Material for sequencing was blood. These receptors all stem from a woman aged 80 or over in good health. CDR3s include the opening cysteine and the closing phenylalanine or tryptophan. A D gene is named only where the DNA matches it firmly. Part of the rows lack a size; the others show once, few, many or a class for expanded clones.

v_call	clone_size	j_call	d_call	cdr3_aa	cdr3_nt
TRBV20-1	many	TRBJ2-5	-	CSGVQYGGRTQYF	TGCAGTGGTGTCCAGTATGGGGGGAGGACCCAGTACTTC
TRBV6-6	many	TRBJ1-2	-	CASSRIGQYNGYTF	TGTGCCAGCAGTCGCATAGGACAGTATAATGGCTACACCTTC
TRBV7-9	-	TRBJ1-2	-	CASSLVADGANYGYTF	TGTGCCAGCAGCTTAGTGGCGGACGGGGCTAACTATGGCTACACCTTC
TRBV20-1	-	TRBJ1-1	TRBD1	CSARSPGTGHNTEAFF	TGCAGTGCTAGGTCCCCCGGGACAGGGCACAACACTGAAGCTTTCTTT
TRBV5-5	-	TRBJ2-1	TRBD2	CAGSVLAGGSYNEQFF	TGTGCCGGCAGCGTACTAGCGGGGGGATCCTACAATGAGCAGTTCTTC
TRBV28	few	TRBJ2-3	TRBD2	CASSLGLAGGEGTDTQYF	TGTGCCAGCAGCCTGGGACTAGCGGGGGGGGAGGGCACAGATACGCAGTATTTT
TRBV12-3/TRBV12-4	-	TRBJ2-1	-	CASSLEQGINEQFF	TGTGCCAGCAGCCTCGAACAGGGAATCAATGAGCAGTTCTTC
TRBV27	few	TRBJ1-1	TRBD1	CASSQRQGGTEAFF	TGTGCCAGCAGCCAACGACAGGGGGGGACTGAAGCTTTCTTT
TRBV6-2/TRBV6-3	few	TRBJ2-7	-	CASALTETYEQYF	TGTGCCAGCGCGTTGACAGAAACCTACGAGCAGTACTTC
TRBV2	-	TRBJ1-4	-	CASSEDVLVRFF	TGTGCCAGCAGTGAAGATGTTCTTGTACGGTTTTTT
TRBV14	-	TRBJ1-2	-	CASSHLRDPQAPYGYTF	TGTGCCAGCAGCCACCTCCGGGACCCTCAGGCACCTTATGGCTACACCTTC
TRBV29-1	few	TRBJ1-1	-	CSVVGSTGPDSKMNTEAFF	TGCAGCGTTGTGGGGTCTACAGGGCCCGATTCTAAGATGAACACTGAAGCTTTCTTT
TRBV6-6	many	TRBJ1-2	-	CASSYRVMGYGYTF	TGTGCCAGCAGTTATCGGGTGATGGGCTATGGCTACACCTTC
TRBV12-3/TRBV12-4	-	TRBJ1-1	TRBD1	CASSLDRGLNEAFF	TGTGCCAGCAGTCTCGACAGGGGGCTTAATGAAGCTTTCTTT
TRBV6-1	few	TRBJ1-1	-	CASTERNRRNTEAFF	TGTGCCAGCACTGAGCGCAACAGGCGCAACACTGAAGCTTTCTTT
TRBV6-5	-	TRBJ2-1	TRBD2	CASNLGLADNYNEQFF	TGTGCCAGCAATCTAGGACTAGCGGACAACTACAATGAGCAGTTCTTC
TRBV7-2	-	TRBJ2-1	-	CASGLASGLYNEQFF	TGTGCCAGCGGCTTAGCGTCAGGATTGTACAATGAGCAGTTCTTC
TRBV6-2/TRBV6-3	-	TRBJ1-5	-	CASRSGAGFNQPQHF	TGTGCCAGCAGGAGCGGGGCAGGGTTCAATCAGCCCCAGCATTTT
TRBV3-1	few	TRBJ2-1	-	CASSHPPRRGAWNEQFF	TGTGCCAGCAGCCATCCACCACGCAGGGGGGCCTGGAATGAGCAGTTCTTC
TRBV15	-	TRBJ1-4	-	CATSRDGPRSEKLFF	TGTGCCACCAGCAGAGATGGTCCTAGGAGTGAAAAACTGTTTTTT
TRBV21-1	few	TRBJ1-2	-	CASSNGLPPNYGYTF	TGTGCCAGCAGCAACGGACTACCACCAAACTATGGCTACACCTTC
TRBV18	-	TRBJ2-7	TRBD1	CASSTGGSEQYF	TGTGCCAGCTCGACAGGGGGCAGCGAGCAGTACTTC
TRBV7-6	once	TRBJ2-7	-	CASSQLPGPNYEQYF	TGTGCCAGCAGCCAGCTCCCAGGGCCTAACTACGAGCAGTACTTC
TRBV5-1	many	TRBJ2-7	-	CASSRGSFYEQYF	TGCGCCAGCAGCAGAGGATCTTTCTACGAGCAGTACTTC
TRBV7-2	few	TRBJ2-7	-	CASSVGTPEQYF	TGTGCCAGCAGCGTTGGGACTCCCGAGCAGTACTTC
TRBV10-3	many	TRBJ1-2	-	CAISVHTTNYGYTF	TGTGCCATCAGCGTTCACACCACTAACTATGGCTACACCTTC
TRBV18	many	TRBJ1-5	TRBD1	CASSPGQGDQPQHF	TGTGCCAGCAGTCCGGGACAGGGGGATCAGCCCCAGCATTTT
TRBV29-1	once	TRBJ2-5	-	CSVVRDYQETQYF	TGCAGCGTTGTTCGGGACTACCAAGAGACCCAGTACTTC
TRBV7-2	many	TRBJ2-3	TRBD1	CASSLTSGQPTDTQYF	TGTGCCAGCAGCTTAACCTCGGGACAGCCCACAGATACGCAGTATTTT
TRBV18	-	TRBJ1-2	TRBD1	CASSRISGTAYGYTF	TGTGCCAGCTCCCGCATCTCCGGGACAGCCTATGGCTACACCTTC
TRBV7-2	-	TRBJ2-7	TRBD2	CASSALADSYEQYF	TGTGCCAGCAGCGCCCTAGCGGATTCCTACGAGCAGTACTTC
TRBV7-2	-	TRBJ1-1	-	CASSFQQGTEAFF	TGTGCCAGCAGCTTCCAGCAGGGCACTGAAGCTTTCTTT
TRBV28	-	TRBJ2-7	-	CASSTPGQVYEQYF	TGTGCCAGCAGTACCCCGGGCCAGGTCTACGAGCAGTACTTC
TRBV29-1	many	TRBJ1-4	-	CSVEVRRLGGEKLFF	TGCAGCGTTGAAGTAAGGAGACTTGGCGGGGAAAAACTGTTTTTT
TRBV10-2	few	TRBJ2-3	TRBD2	CASRGGKRGGTVDTQYF	TGCGCCAGCAGGGGAGGAAAGCGGGGGGGCACAGTTGATACGCAGTATTTT
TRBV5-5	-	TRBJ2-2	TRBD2	CASSPLGLAAAGERFF	TGTGCCAGCAGCCCCCTGGGACTAGCGGCTGCCGGGGAGCGGTTTTTT
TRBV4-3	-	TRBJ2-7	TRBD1	CASSHGQGDLGEQYF	TGCGCCAGCAGCCACGGACAGGGGGACCTCGGTGAGCAGTACTTC
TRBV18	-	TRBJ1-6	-	CASSPSGTTLNSPLHF	TGTGCCAGCTCACCCTCCGGGACAACCCTAAATTCACCCCTCCACTTT
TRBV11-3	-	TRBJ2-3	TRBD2	CASSPGERGVEQYF	TGTGCCAGCAGCCCCGGGGAGCGGGGTGTCGAGCAGTATTTT
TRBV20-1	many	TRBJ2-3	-	CSALEGGYTDTQYF	TGCAGTGCCCTAGAGGGGGGGTACACAGATACGCAGTATTTT
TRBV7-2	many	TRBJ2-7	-	CASSLLSSANYEQYF	TGTGCCAGCAGCTTACTGTCCAGTGCCAATTACGAGCAGTACTTC
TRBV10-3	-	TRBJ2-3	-	CAIGAGHPTDTQYF	TGTGCCATCGGTGCCGGACACCCCACAGATACGCAGTATTTT
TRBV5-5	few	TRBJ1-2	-	CASSLTAATNYGYTF	TGTGCCAGCAGCTTGACAGCTGCAACTAACTATGGCTACACCTTC
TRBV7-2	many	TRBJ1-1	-	CASSVGTQKGNTEAFF	TGTGCCAGCAGCGTAGGGACTCAAAAAGGAAACACTGAAGCTTTCTTT
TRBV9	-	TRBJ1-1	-	CASSPDSHDPNTEAFF	TGTGCCAGCAGCCCAGACAGCCACGATCCGAACACTGAAGCTTTCTTT
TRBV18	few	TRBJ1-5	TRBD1	CASSPDREQPQHF	TGTGCCAGCTCACCCGACAGGGAACAGCCCCAGCATTTT
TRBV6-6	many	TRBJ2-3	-	CASSYDGTDTQYF	TGTGCCAGCAGTTACGACGGCACAGATACGCAGTATTTT
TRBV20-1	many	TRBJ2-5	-	CSAPPMGGLQETQYF	TGCAGTGCCCCTCCTATGGGGGGGCTCCAAGAGACCCAGTACTTC
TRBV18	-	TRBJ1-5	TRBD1	CASSSDRGQGQPQHF	TGTGCCAGCTCATCGGACAGGGGGCAGGGACAGCCCCAGCATTTT
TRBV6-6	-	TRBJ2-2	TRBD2	CASSSNSGGYTGELFF	TGTGCCAGCAGTTCCAACAGCGGGGGATACACCGGGGAGCTGTTTTTT
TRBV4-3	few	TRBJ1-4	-	CASSQVLTGNEKLFF	TGCGCCAGCAGCCAAGTCCTGACGGGGAATGAAAAACTGTTTTTT
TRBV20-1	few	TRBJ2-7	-	CSARERGRSYNEQYF	TGCAGTGCTAGAGAACGGGGAAGGTCCTACAATGAGCAGTACTTC
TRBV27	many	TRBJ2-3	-	CASSRAPLEPQYF	TGTGCCAGCAGCCGGGCCCCCCTCGAACCGCAGTATTTT